This T cell receptor beta chain originates from a study of T cells in tuberculosis. The overall study: T cells were selected with CD1B tetramers loaded with glucose monomycolate.

Sorting used thawed, overnight-rested PBMC stained with anti-CD3, a viability dye and GMM-loaded CD1B tetramer. The CD1B tetramers carried C32 glucose monomycolate purified from Rhodococcus equi. This clone has a single count. V dropped 2 bases and J dropped 1 base, with 13 bases sitting between them. Germline V gene data show CDR1 as SGHVS and CDR2 as FQNEAQ. CDR3 length: 16 amino acids. Sequencing of TCR-alpha and TCR-beta chains was unpaired. Some clones are missing from TCRdb's copy, which holds only in-frame ones; the method was immunoSEQ multiplex PCR. The data contain approximately 60,000 clones, roughly 79% of them singletons.

The sequence was obtained from an adult woman with latent tuberculosis. The sample was CD1b-GMM tetramer-negative cells sorted from PBMCs. The J gene is TRBJ2-3, the V gene TRBV7-8; D gene ambiguous. This chain's CDR3 is CASSLWAVYGTDTQYF. Here the CDR3 DNA reads TGTGCCAGCAGCTTATGGGCAGTTTATGGCACAGATACGCAGTATTTT.